This T cell receptor (beta chain) derives from a study of shared clonotypes between healthy human individuals. Background on the study: CD8 memory received one plate per donor, CD8 naive two, CD4 memory three and CD4 naive three.

In regard to this clone: The antigen is unknown.

Naive CD8 cells lacked CD45RO, underwent positive selection for CCR7 and left out terminally differentiated effector memory CD45RA+ cells. The CDR3 runs to 16 residues. The V gene end was trimmed by 5 bases and the J gene end by 4 bases; junction bases not matched to a gene: 10. Per the germline V gene, CDR1 is MGHDK and CDR2 is SYGVNS. Study findings and constraints: It was observed that roughly 5% of naive CD4 clonotypes were shared across several donors.

Original handling: ImmunoSEQ gave junction-only sequences without quality scores, so filtering differed. Sequencing was performed with immunoSEQ multiplex PCR; in TCRdb, only in-frame clones are kept and a portion is missing. V and J calls and clone size come straight from that table; D and trimming were deduced from the DNA. The sample holds hundreds of thousands of clones, around 92% seen once. The sample consisted of naive CD8+ T cells sorted from blood. The rearrangement uses TRBV25-1 and TRBJ2-1; 8 bases are shared with TRBD1. The origin of this receptor is a man younger than 40 in good health. CDR3 sequence: CASSSRTGGRYNEQFF. The CDR3 nucleotides are TGTGCCAGCAGTTCCCGAACAGGGGGACGATACAATGAGCAGTTCTTC.